Listed here is a single TCR beta chain. Its antigen is undetermined. These data come from a study of response to subunit inactivated influenza vaccine. Study-wide findings and caveats: The authors suggested that few new T cells are recruited per seasonal influenza vaccination.

TCRdb analysed the RT-PCR reads with MiXCR anew, one entry per CDR3 protein. The sample records more than 250,000 distinct CDR3 sequences, about a fifth being singletons. The sample was PBMCs from blood, taken less than 22 months after vaccination. The sequence came from a man between 45 and 75 years old who received an inactivated influenza vaccine.

The DNA of the CDR3 is TGTGCCACCAGTGTTGGACAGGGCGATGAGCCCCAGCATTTT. This encodes CATSVGQGDEPQHF. The genes are TRBV24-1 and TRBJ1-5, with 8 nucleotides matching TRBD1. J gave up 8 bases and V 5 bases, and 7 bases lay outside the gene matches. This CDR3 region has 14 residues. The germline V gene encodes CDR1 KGHDR and CDR2 SFDVKD.